The clone carrying this TCR beta chain was counted between two and nine times. The antigen is unknown. Methods described previously were used for bulk TCR libraries, and listed TCR primers were applied. TCRdb fed the PCR reads into MiXCR, producing one record per CDR3 protein. The sample lists about 100,000 distinct CDR3 sequences; roughly a third were seen once. The CDR3 runs to 14 residues. Trimming took 3 bases from V and 4 from J; bases not matched to a gene: 1. The germline gives CDR1 MNHEY, CDR2 SMNVEV (reference sequence). The sample belongs to a study of molecular identifiers for immune sequencing clone quantification. About the study: Within a replicate experiment, RNA obtained from either about 21,000 or 97,000 naive CD8 cells was divided into five aliquots, and four of those aliquots were then sequenced. The study's findings and limits: Clones exceeding 20 RNA copies carried over 99% of effector molecules but under 1% of naive-cell molecules.

Naive CD8 libraries came from approximately 20,000 to 1,000,000 sorted cells with 10%, 30% or 50% RNA. The origin of this receptor is a human donor in good health. Some libraries in this study had Jurkat cell RNA spiked in. Material for sequencing was naive CD8+ T cells from blood, with Jurkat cell RNA spiked in. Subset here: FACS-sorted CD8+CD4-CCR7+CD45RA+ naive T cells. The rearrangement uses TRBV27 and TRBJ2-5, with TRBD2 matching 11 bases. CDR3 sequence: CASSLLAGGETQYF. Written as DNA, the CDR3 is TGTGCCAGCAGTTTGCTAGCGGGAGGAGAGACCCAGTACTTC.